Listed below are T cell receptor beta chains from one sample, sequenced in a study of blood T cell repertoires in COVID-19. The method was immunoSEQ multiplex PCR; TCRdb's version includes in-frame clones alone and lacks a portion of them. Of some 180,000 clones in the sample, more than 75% were seen once. Sequenced sample: PBMCs or T cells enriched from blood (not recorded which). The receptors were gathered from a man aged 55-75 years who had been exposed to COVID-19. CDR3s include the opening cysteine and the closing phenylalanine or tryptophan. A D gene is named only where the DNA matches it firmly. Clone size is not always given. Where it is, it says once, few, many or a class for expanded clones.

V gene	clone size	D gene	J gene	CDR3 DNA	CDR3 protein
TRBV7-6	NA	NA	TRBJ2-7	TGTGCCAGCAGCTTAATACAGGGCTACGAGCAGTACTTC	CASSLIQGYEQYF
TRBV6-5	NA	NA	TRBJ2-5	TGTGCCAGCAGTTACAGGGACTCTTCGGAGACCCAGTACTTC	CASSYRDSSETQYF
TRBV10-3	NA	TRBD2	TRBJ2-7	TGTGCCATCAGTGAGTCGGGTAGCGGGAGGTGGACCTACGAGCAGTACTTC	CAISESGSGRWTYEQYF
TRBV7-3	NA	TRBD1	TRBJ2-4	TGTGCCAGCAGCGTTAGACAGGGGGGCATTCAGTACTTC	CASSVRQGGIQYF
TRBV10-3	NA	NA	TRBJ1-5	TGTGCCATCAATCAGGGTTTGAGGCAGCCCCAGCATTTT	CAINQGLRQPQHF
TRBV11-2	NA	TRBD2	TRBJ2-5	TGTGCCAGCAGCCCGAGGAGGCTAGCGGGAGTAGAGACCCAGTACTTC	CASSPRRLAGVETQYF
TRBV11-3	NA	TRBD1	TRBJ2-7	TGTGCCAGCACACGCAACCGGGACAGGCCGAACTTTAAATACGAGCAGTACTTC	CASTRNRDRPNFKYEQYF
TRBV2	NA	TRBD2	TRBJ2-3	TGTGCCAGCAGACCCGGACTAGCGGCCACAGATACGCAGTATTTT	CASRPGLAATDTQYF
TRBV7-2	NA	NA	TRBJ1-2	TGTGCCAGCAGCTTACTCGCAGGGACTGGCGGGGCTTATGGCTACACCTTC	CASSLLAGTGGAYGYTF
TRBV5-1	NA	TRBD2	TRBJ2-7	TGCGCCAGCAGCTTAGGGACTAGCGGACCCTACGAGCAGTACTTC	CASSLGTSGPYEQYF
TRBV13	NA	TRBD1	TRBJ2-1	TGTGCCAGCAGCTTAGGCCCCGGGACAGGGTTCCACAATGAGCAGTTCTTC	CASSLGPGTGFHNEQFF
TRBV19	NA	TRBD1	TRBJ2-5	TGTGCCAGTAGTAGACCCACCGGGACAGCTCGTCAAGAGACCCAGTACTTC	CASSRPTGTARQETQYF
TRBV5-1	NA	NA	TRBJ2-7	TGCGCCAGCAGCTTTGAGTCCTCCTACGAGCAGTACTTC	CASSFESSYEQYF
TRBV27	NA	NA	TRBJ1-3	TGTGCCAGCAGTTTGACTGGCTCTGGAAACACCATATATTTT	CASSLTGSGNTIYF
TRBV3-1/TRBV3-2	once	NA	TRBJ1-5	TGTGCCAGCAGCCAAGGTCTCCAGCCCCAGCATTTT	CASSQGLQPQHF
TRBV29-1	NA	TRBD2	TRBJ2-7	TGCAGCGCCCTAGCGGCAGGTAGCTCCTACGAGCAGTACTTC	CSALAAGSSYEQYF
TRBV11-3	NA	NA	TRBJ2-1	TGTGCCAGCAGCTTATTTACTCGGACAGCCTCCTACAATGAGCAGTTCTTC	CASSLFTRTASYNEQFF
TRBV10-3	once	TRBD1	TRBJ2-1	TGTGCCATCAGTTCCGGGACAGGGGTCAGCGAGCAGTTCTTC	CAISSGTGVSEQFF
TRBV6-5	NA	NA	TRBJ1-4	TGTGCCAGCAGGGCGCAGGGCGCAACTAATGAAAAACTGTTTTTT	CASRAQGATNEKLFF
TRBV19	NA	TRBD1	TRBJ1-1	TGTGCCAGTAGTATAGGGGGACAGAGCTCTGAAGCTTTCTTT	CASSIGGQSSEAFF
TRBV5-4	NA	NA	TRBJ2-5	TGTGCCAGCAGCTTGGTAGGGGCAGGAGAGACCCAGTACTTC	CASSLVGAGETQYF
TRBV7-2	few	TRBD2	TRBJ2-2	TGTGCCAGCAGCTTAGTGGTGCGGCTAGCGGGAGGAGAGCTGTTTTTT	CASSLVVRLAGGELFF
TRBV5-4	NA	NA	TRBJ2-7	TGTGCCAGCAGCTTAAGTGGCAGCTCCTACGAGCAGTACTTC	CASSLSGSSYEQYF
TRBV9	NA	NA	TRBJ2-7	TGTGCCAGCAGCGTAGGTGTGCGGTCCGAGCAGTACTTC	CASSVGVRSEQYF
TRBV6-2/TRBV6-3	NA	NA	TRBJ2-1	TGTGCCAGCAGTTCCGCCTGGAGCCCTTATGAGCAGTTCTTC	CASSSAWSPYEQFF
TRBV18	NA	TRBD2	TRBJ2-3	TGTGCCAGCTCACCCCTCCCTAGCGGGAGTCGGGCAGATACGCAGTATTTT	CASSPLPSGSRADTQYF
TRBV24-1	NA	NA	TRBJ1-2	TGTGCCACCAGTGATTCCGGGGTTAAGTTTAAGGATGGCTACACCTTC	CATSDSGVKFKDGYTF
TRBV5-8	once	TRBD1	TRBJ1-2	TGTGCCAGCAGCTTGTTCGGACAGGGAGGCTATGGCTACACCTTC	CASSLFGQGGYGYTF
TRBV25-1	once	TRBD1	TRBJ1-2	TGTGCCAGCAGATCGGACAGGGGAGGGAAAGTCTATGGCTACACCTTC	CASRSDRGGKVYGYTF
TRBV9	once	NA	TRBJ1-3	TGTGCCAGCAGCGTAGAGTCAGGGAGGGCTGGAAACACCATATATTTT	CASSVESGRAGNTIYF
TRBV5-1	NA	NA	TRBJ1-1	TGCGCCAGCACGGCAGGGGACCACACTGAAGCTTTCTTT	CASTAGDHTEAFF
TRBV6-5	NA	TRBD2	TRBJ2-7	TGTGCCAGCAGAAAAAGCGGGAGTTTTTCTTACGAGCAGTACTTC	CASRKSGSFSYEQYF
TRBV27	NA	TRBD1	TRBJ1-1	TGTGCCAGCAGTTTAATGACAGGGGAGGCTGAAGCTTTCTTT	CASSLMTGEAEAFF
TRBV5-6	NA	NA	TRBJ1-2	TGTGCCAGCAGCTTCCAGGCCCTGAACTATGGCTACACCTTC	CASSFQALNYGYTF
TRBV18	NA	TRBD2	TRBJ2-2	TGTGCCAGCTCACGCCCGGGCGGGAGAGTCACCGGGGAGCTGTTTTTT	CASSRPGGRVTGELFF
TRBV27	NA	NA	TRBJ1-6	TGTGCCAGCAGTCACACCGTTGGGGAGCACAGTTCACCCCTCCACTTT	CASSHTVGEHSSPLHF
TRBV27	NA	TRBD2	TRBJ2-3	TGTGCCAGCAGTTCCCAGCGGGATCTCACAGATACGCAGTATTTT	CASSSQRDLTDTQYF
TRBV12-3/TRBV12-4	NA	NA	TRBJ1-6	TGTGCCAGCAGTTTGGGGGGAAATTCACCCCTCCACTTT	CASSLGGNSPLHF
TRBV7-3	NA	TRBD2	TRBJ2-1	TGTGCCAGCAGTAGTACTGGGACTAGCTACAATGAGCAGTTCTTC	CASSSTGTSYNEQFF
TRBV9	few	NA	TRBJ2-3	TGTGCCAGCAGCTCCCAGGGACTCCCCGACACAGATACGCAGTATTTT	CASSSQGLPDTDTQYF
TRBV5-6	few	TRBD1	TRBJ1-1	TGTGCCAGCAGCTTCCGGGGGACAGGGTCCACTGAAGCTTTCTTT	CASSFRGTGSTEAFF
TRBV27	NA	TRBD1	TRBJ1-2	TGTGCCAGCAGTTTGTCAGGGGGCGCTTTCTATGGCTACACCTTC	CASSLSGGAFYGYTF
TRBV19	NA	TRBD2	TRBJ2-3	TGTGCCAGTAGTATTGATAGCGGGAGATTTGATACGCAGTATTTT	CASSIDSGRFDTQYF
TRBV13	NA	TRBD2	TRBJ2-1	TGTGCCAGCAGCTTCCTAGCGGGAGGCAATGAGCAGTTCTTC	CASSFLAGGNEQFF
TRBV5-1	NA	TRBD1	TRBJ1-5	TGCGCCAGCAGCCCGACAGGGGGCGGCAATCAGCCCCAGCATTTT	CASSPTGGGNQPQHF